This paragraph reports one T cell receptor (beta chain). The target antigen is unknown. Use of 60 Vbeta and 13 Jbeta primers characterized the PCR. The method was immunoSEQ multiplex PCR; TCRdb's version includes in-frame clones alone and lacks a portion of them. Counted here are 120,000 or so clones, approximately 68% occurring once; the ten biggest clones make up 1.6%. With V trimmed by 5 bases and J by 5 bases, 14 bases remained unmatched. Germline V gene lookup returns CDR1 SGHNT and CDR2 YYREEE (reference sequence). The length of the CDR3 is 16 residues. This specimen belongs to a study of cytomegalovirus exposure and HLA in healthy donors. Findings of the study overall: TCR beta V- and J-gene trimming, according to a later analysis, was linked to a missense DCLRE1C variant.

The sample comprised PBMCs. The rearrangement uses TRBV5-4 and TRBJ2-5; 8 bases line up with TRBD1. The TCR originated in a man aged 25-45 years in good health and CMV-seropositive. Here the CDR3 reads CASSYIVQGAGETQYF. Written as DNA, the CDR3 is TGTGCCAGCAGTTACATCGTCCAGGGGGCTGGGGAGACCCAGTACTTC. The full variable domain, with the rest looked up from reference TRBV5-4 and TRBJ2-5, is ETGVTQSPTHLIKTRGQQVTLRCSSQSGHNTVSWYQQALGQGPQFIFQYYREEENGRGNFPPRFSGLQFPNYSSELNVNALELDDSALYLCASSYIVQGAGETQYFGPGTRLLVL.